Shown below are 9 T cell receptor beta chains from a single sample sequenced in a study of CD8 T cells in Susac syndrome. Reverse transcription of roughly 0.5 to 1 ug RNA used random hexamers. A single record per CDR3 protein comes from TCRdb applying MiXCR to the immunoSEQ multiplex PCR reads. This table has some 96,000 distinct CDR3 sequences, 95% appearing once. The sequenced material came from CD8+ T cells from PBMCs. The receptor source for this set is a human donor with Susac syndrome.

V gene TRBV11-1 combines with J gene TRBJ1-1; D is undetermined. The CDR3 is 13 amino acids. V shed 6 bases and J shed 3 bases, with 11 bases lying between them. Germline loops: CDR1 SGHAT, CDR2 FQDESV (reference sequence). As DNA, the CDR3 is TGTGCCAGCAGTCAAGGTCACTACACTGAAGCTTTCTTT. This codes for CASSQGHYTEAFF.

Here the CDR3 reads CASSVASGGYQETQYF. As DNA, the CDR3 is TGTGCCAGCAGCGTAGCTAGCGGGGGCTACCAAGAGACCCAGTACTTC. The chain combines TRBV9 with TRBJ2-5; 10 nucleotides line up with TRBD2. Germline CDR1 is SGDLS and CDR2 is YYNGEE. The ends lost 0 bases at V and 0 bases at J; junction bases unmatched: 2. CDR3 length: 16 amino acids.

The chain uses TRBV6-5 and TRBJ2-3; D might be TRBD1 (5 bases). This CDR3 contains 15 residues. V lost 4 bases to trimming and J lost 3 bases, with 14 bases between them. Germline loops: CDR1 MNHEY, CDR2 SVGAGI. The CDR3 spells CASSSGAYWTDTQYF. The CDR3 region has the DNA TGTGCCAGCAGTTCTGGGGCGTATTGGACAGATACGCAGTATTTT.

In the case of this clonotype: A read error may account for a junction end that differs from germline. The rearrangement uses TRBV5-8 and TRBJ2-4; D gene unclear. The V gene's germline CDR1 is SGHTS and CDR2 YDEGEE. The CDR3 length is 13 residues. The CDR3 is CASGLGAKNIQYF. The CDR3 DNA sequence: TGTGCCAGCGGCTTGGGAGCCAAAAACATTCAGTACTTC.

Only one count was recorded for this clonotype. The CDR3 loop reads CASSFPSGPSGANVLTF. The CDR3, as DNA: TGCGCCAGCAGCTTTCCGAGCGGGCCCTCTGGGGCCAACGTCCTGACTTTC. The rearrangement uses TRBV5-1 and TRBJ2-6; D possibly corresponds to TRBD2 (6 bases). This CDR3 comprises 17 residues. Germline lookup yields CDR1 SGHRS and CDR2 YFSETQ. Trimming stripped 2 bases from V and 0 bases from J, with 12 bases between.

This rearrangement joins TRBV9 to TRBJ2-1; 7 nucleotides match TRBD2. CDR3 length equals 14 residues. CDR1 and CDR2 (germline): SGDLS, YYNGEE. V was clipped by 4 bases and J by 4 bases; unmatched bases: 5. The CDR3 here is CASSPAGIYNEQFF. The CDR3 DNA follows: TGTGCCAGCAGCCCAGCGGGGATTTACAATGAGCAGTTCTTC.

The gene calls are TRBV7-9 and TRBJ2-7; D gene uncertain. Germline V CDR1 and CDR2: SEHNR, FQNEAQ (reference sequence). The length of the CDR3 is 12 residues. V was pared by 3 bases and J by 2 bases, with 5 bases between. The CDR3 sequence is CASSFRTYEQYF. DNA of the CDR3: TGTGCCAGCAGCTTCCGTACCTACGAGCAGTACTTC.

This clonotype was counted between two and nine times. The chain couples TRBV11-2 to TRBJ1-4, with no clear D. Germline V gene sequence: CDR1 SGHAT, CDR2 FQNNGV. There are 13 residues in the CDR3. V gave up 3 bases and J gave up 4 bases, with 6 bases separating them. CDR3 loop: CASSLWGNEKLFF. Written as DNA, the CDR3 is TGTGCCAGCAGCTTGTGGGGTAATGAAAAACTGTTTTTT.

A single count supports this clonotype. V gene TRBV15 combines with J gene TRBJ2-3, with TRBD2 as a possible D gene (6 bases). Germline CDR1 and CDR2: LNHNV and YYDKDF (reference sequence). The CDR3 totals 15 residues. Trimming took off 0 bases at V and 0 bases at J, with 7 bases between the two ends. The CDR3 coding sequence is TGTGCCACCAGCAGAGATGCGGGAAGCACAGATACGCAGTATTTT. This sequence encodes CATSRDAGSTDTQYF.